Included here is one T cell receptor beta chain sequence, with context. Its antigen is undetermined. The data stem from a study of cytomegalovirus exposure and HLA in healthy donors. Study conclusions and caveats: Later on, an analysis showed TCR association rates differing by HLA locus, with DRB1 the most and HLA-C the fewest. An analysis done earlier found most TCR beta V segments productive about 90% or about 30% of the time.

In the PCR, 60 Vbeta and 13 Jbeta primers were used. The protocol was immunoSEQ multiplex PCR, while the TCRdb copy is restricted to in-frame clones and leaves out a portion. Here the sample spans about 170,000 clones, around 80% being singletons. Germline V gene lookup returns CDR1 LNHDA and CDR2 SQIVND (reference sequence). The CDR3 has 15 residues. Between the trimmed V and J ends, which lost 5 bases and 1 base, there was a span of 12 bases. The sequence derives from a woman aged 45-65 years in good health and CMV-seropositive. This chain joins TRBV19 and TRBJ1-5; a weak D match, TRBD1 (5 bases). The material sequenced was PBMCs. DNA for the CDR3: TGTGCCAGTAGTCCCCTCGGGGGGAGCAATCAGCCCCAGCATTTT. Protein product: CASSPLGGSNQPQHF.